Below are 24 T cell receptor beta chains sequenced from a single sample in a study of cytomegalovirus exposure and HLA in healthy donors. Measured with immunoSEQ multiplex PCR; TCRdb has only the in-frame clones, and not every one. The table records 180,000 or so clones, around 87% of them present only once. The sample consisted of PBMCs. The origin of the receptors is a woman in her thirties in good health and CMV-seronegative.

The chain is built from TRBV9 and TRBJ2-1; D is possibly TRBD2 (8 bases). The V gene's germline CDR1 is SGDLS and CDR2 YYNGEE. The CDR3 spans 15 residues. V lost 0 bases and J lost 5, with 12 bases in between. The CDR3 nucleotides read TGTGCCAGCAGCGTAGCGGGAGGGGGCAACAATGAGCAGTTCTTC. Translated, it gives CASSVAGGGNNEQFF. Looking up the rest from reference TRBV9 and TRBJ2-1 gives the full variable domain: DSGVTQTPKHLITATGQRVTLRCSPRSGDLSVYWYQQSLDQGLQFLIQYYNGEERAKGNILERFSAQQFPDLHSELNLSSLELGDSALYFCASSVAGGGNNEQFFGPGTRLTVL.

V usage is TRBV6-5 and J usage is TRBJ2-3; 10 bases line up with TRBD2. The J segment lost 2 bases and the V segment lost 6 bases, leaving 5 bases of the junction unmatched. CDR1 and CDR2 (germline): MNHEY, SVGAGI. This CDR3 spans 15 amino acids. The CDR3 region is CASSPGTSVTDTQYF. As DNA, the CDR3 is TGTGCCAGCAGCCCCGGGACTAGCGTCACAGATACGCAGTATTTT.

J is TRBJ1-4 and V is TRBV2; D possibly corresponds to TRBD1 (5 bases). Germline-derived CDR1 and CDR2 are SNHLY and FYNNEI. Trimming removed 4 bases at V and 7 bases at J, with 19 bases between. There are 16 residues in the CDR3. CDR3 sequence: CASSGKGVGRAEKLFF. The CDR3 region has the DNA TGTGCCAGCAGTGGAAAAGGGGTGGGGAGGGCTGAAAAACTGTTTTTT.

This chain links TRBV28 with TRBJ2-1, with 8 positions matching TRBD1. The CDR3 runs to 14 residues. CDR1 MDHEN and CDR2 SYDVKM come from the germline V gene. J gave up 8 bases and V 2 bases, and 5 bases lay outside the gene matches. The CDR3: CASSLTQGVDEQFF. The CDR3 coding sequence is TGTGCCAGCAGTTTAACACAGGGGGTTGATGAGCAGTTCTTC. Full variable domain (remainder filled in from reference TRBV28 and TRBJ2-1): DVKVTQSSRYLVKRTGEKVFLECVQDMDHENMFWYRQDPGLGLRLIYFSYDVKMKEKGDIPEGYSVSREKKERFSLILESASTNQTSMYLCASSLTQGVDEQFFGPGTRLTVL.

The CDR3 bases are TGTGCCAGCAGCCCGACAGGGGGCGGCACTGAAGCTTTCTTT. Translating gives CASSPTGGGTEAFF. The chain couples TRBV25-1 to TRBJ1-1; 10 bases fit TRBD1. The CDR3 length is 14 residues. Germline CDR1 is MGHDK and CDR2 is SYGVNS. J lost 4 bases, V lost 6 bases, and 5 bases had no gene match.

V usage is TRBV5-1 and J usage is TRBJ2-2; 7 nucleotides align to TRBD1. The CDR3 has 14 residues. V lost 5 bases, J lost 4 bases, and 5 bases stayed unmatched. The germline CDR1 and CDR2 sequences are SGHRS and YFSETQ. The CDR3 nucleotides are TGCGCCAGCAGACCGGGACAGCGCACCGGGGAGCTGTTTTTT. Residues: CASRPGQRTGELFF.

This clone was recorded a few times. CDR3 loop: CASSLYEGAGLDGYTF. The DNA of the CDR3 is TGCGCCAGCAGCTTATATGAGGGGGCCGGGCTTGATGGCTACACCTTC. The V gene is TRBV5-1, the J gene TRBJ1-2; 7 bases map to TRBD1. CDR1 and CDR2 from the germline V gene are SGHRS and YFSETQ. The CDR3 is 16 amino acids. V gave up 2 bases and J gave up 6 bases; unmatched junction bases: 13.

The rearrangement links TRBV5-1 to TRBJ2-2; weak D call: TRBD1 (5 bases). The CDR3 runs to 16 residues. From germline, CDR1 is SGHRS and CDR2 YFSETQ. Trimming removed 5 bases at V and 3 bases at J, with 17 bases between. CDR3 sequence (DNA): TGCGCCAGCAGGGAAGGCACAGGTGGGGACACCGGGGAGCTGTTTTTT. It codes for CASREGTGGDTGELFF.

J is TRBJ2-2 and V is TRBV4-1, with 7 bases fitting TRBD2. The junction had 2 bases not matched to a gene; V was cut back by 1 base and J by 6 bases. CDR1 and CDR2 from the germline V gene are MGHRA and YSYEKL. The CDR3 runs to 14 residues. The CDR3 loop reads CASSQGLAPGELFF. The CDR3 bases are TGCGCCAGCAGCCAAGGACTAGCCCCCGGGGAGCTGTTTTTT.

V is TRBV19 and J is TRBJ1-5; 8 bases are a match to TRBD1. V lost 0 bases and J lost 0; bases outside the gene matches: 10. Looked up from germline, CDR1 is LNHDA and CDR2 is SQIVND (reference sequence). The CDR3 loop spans 19 amino acids. CDR3 nucleotide sequence: TGTGCCAGTAGTATAGACCCCTTCAGGGGGCGTGATAGCAATCAGCCCCAGCATTTT. This encodes CASSIDPFRGRDSNQPQHF.

V and J are TRBV21-1 and TRBJ2-7; the DNA was not compared with TRBD1, the D call given in the table. TRBV21-1 is classified as a pseudogene. CDR3 length: 15 amino acids. In nucleotides, the CDR3 is TGTGCCAGCAGCACTCCGAATTGCAGGGACTACGAGCAGTACTTC. Translation: CASSTPNCRDYEQYF.

This chain joins TRBV19 and TRBJ1-3; D is possibly TRBD1 (6 bases). Germline-derived CDR1 and CDR2 are LNHDA and SQIVND (reference sequence). The CDR3 is 17 amino acids. The V gene lost 6 bases and the J gene lost 0 bases, with 18 bases spanning the gap. The CDR3 DNA reads as TGTGCCAGTAGCGGCGGTAGGACAGAGACCTCTGGAAACACCATATATTTT. Protein: CASSGGRTETSGNTIYF.

This clone was picked up a small number of times. The chain couples TRBV2 to TRBJ1-2; D perhaps matches TRBD1 (5 bases). With 0 bases removed from V and 8 bases from J, the gap between germline ends came to 13 bases. This CDR3 region has 14 residues. Germline lookup yields CDR1 SNHLY and CDR2 FYNNEI. For the CDR3, the DNA is TGTGCCAGCAGTGAAGCGGCTCCTCAGGGCGGCTACACCTTC. As protein: CASSEAAPQGGYTF.

The rearrangement joins TRBV4-3 to TRBJ1-5; 7 bases agree with TRBD1. Germline V gene sequence: CDR1 LGHNA, CDR2 YSLEER. Germline trimming cut 1 base from V and 1 base from J; bases unmatched to any gene: 1. The CDR3 extends over 15 amino acids. The CDR3 region is CASSQVRGSNQPQHF. The CDR3 region has the DNA TGCGCCAGCAGCCAAGTCAGGGGGAGCAATCAGCCCCAGCATTTT.

The genes are TRBV4-1 and TRBJ1-1; tentatively, D is TRBD1 (6 bases). This CDR3 has 14 amino acids. V was clipped by 4 bases and J by 0 bases, with 9 bases between them. The germline V gene has CDR1 MGHRA and CDR2 YSYEKL. The CDR3 reads CASSRTEMNTEAFF. CDR3 coding DNA: TGCGCCAGCAGCCGGACAGAAATGAACACTGAAGCTTTCTTT.

The chain carries TRBV7-8 and TRBJ1-3, with D uncertain. V shed 3 bases and J shed 4 bases, with 7 bases lying between them. The CDR3 covers 13 residues. Germline V gene data show CDR1 as SGHVS and CDR2 as FQNEAQ. CDR3 protein: CASSFYAGNTIYF. The DNA of the CDR3 is TGTGCCAGCAGCTTCTACGCGGGAAACACCATATATTTT. Full variable domain (outside the CDR3, taken from reference TRBV7-8 and TRBJ1-3): GAGVSQSPRYKVAKRGQDVALRCDPISGHVSLFWYQQALGQGPEFLTYFQNEAQLDKSGLPSDRFFAERPEGSVSTLKIQRTQQEDSAVYLCASSFYAGNTIYFGEGSWLTVV.

V usage is TRBV9 and J usage is TRBJ2-1, with D possibly TRBD2 on 7 matching bases. The CDR3 loop spans 15 amino acids. V was cut by 0 bases and J by 6 bases, with 13 bases left in between. Germline V gives CDR1 SGDLS, CDR2 YYNGEE. CDR3 DNA sequence: TGTGCCAGCAGCGTAGGTCAAGGGGGGGGCAATGAGCAGTTCTTC. Protein sequence: CASSVGQGGGNEQFF.

The chain carries TRBV18 and TRBJ2-5; D perhaps matches TRBD1 (5 bases). Germline V gives CDR1 KGHSH, CDR2 LQKENI. The CDR3 length is 15 residues. V dropped 3 bases and J dropped 3 bases, with 14 bases sitting between them. The CDR3, as DNA: TGTGCCAGCTCACCGTCTTGGGGCCCGGAAGAGACCCAGTACTTC. It yields the protein CASSPSWGPEETQYF.

This clone was picked up one time. The V call is TRBV27, the J call TRBJ2-1, with no clear D. There are 10 residues in the CDR3. V gave up 6 bases and J gave up 12 bases, with 9 bases separating them. Germline CDR1 MNHEY, CDR2 SMNVEV (reference sequence). CDR3 loop: CASSISPQFF. The CDR3 DNA sequence: TGTGCCAGCAGCATTAGCCCGCAGTTCTTC.

This chain joins TRBV4-2 and TRBJ2-2; 10 bases are a match to TRBD1. J lost 5 bases, V lost 5 bases, and 5 bases had no gene match. Germline CDR1 is LGHNA and CDR2 is YNFKEQ. The CDR3 has 15 residues. In DNA, the CDR3 is TGTGCCAGCAGCACCGGACAGGGGGGGACCGGGGAGCTGTTTTTT. Protein sequence: CASSTGQGGTGELFF.

The chain links TRBV27 to TRBJ1-1; perhaps TRBD1 as D (6 bases). The CDR3 extends over 15 amino acids. The ends were cut back, 4 bases at V and 4 bases at J, with 16 bases in the middle. Germline V gene sequence: CDR1 MNHEY, CDR2 SMNVEV (reference sequence). The CDR3 is CASSSGATGGTEAFF. CDR3 nucleotide sequence: TGTGCCAGCAGTTCAGGGGCCACGGGGGGCACTGAAGCTTTCTTT.

This sequence joins TRBV30 and TRBJ1-1; D gene uncertain. This CDR3 has 13 residues. V lost 2 bases, J lost 3 bases, and 10 bases lay in between. Germline assignment: CDR1 GTSNPN and CDR2 SVGIG (reference sequence). DNA of the CDR3: TGTGCCTGGAGTTCCGGGTCCTACACTGAAGCTTTCTTT. Translating gives CAWSSGSYTEAFF.

This clone was seen once. This chain uses TRBV18 with TRBJ1-6; D is ambiguous. The length of the CDR3 is 15 residues. CDR1 and CDR2 from the germline V gene are KGHSH and LQKENI. The V end was cut by 0 bases, the J end by 9 bases, with 12 bases between. Written as DNA, the CDR3 is TGTGCCAGCTCACCACCGGCGGGTACTGGTTCACCCCTCCACTTT. Residues: CASSPPAGTGSPLHF.

This chain connects TRBV9 to TRBJ1-2; TRBD1 is a possible D gene (6 bases). Trimming removed 0 bases from V and 7 bases from J, with 16 bases in between. In germline, CDR1 is SGDLS, CDR2 YYNGEE. This CDR3 spans 15 amino acids. CDR3 residues: CASSVDRESIRGYTF. The CDR3 bases are TGTGCCAGCAGCGTAGACAGGGAAAGTATTCGTGGCTACACCTTC.